Given below is one TCR beta chain in context. Its antigen is still unknown. In the PCR, 60 Vbeta and 13 Jbeta primers were used. Sequencing used immunoSEQ multiplex PCR; TCRdb keeps in-frame clones, though not all of them. Its listing shows approximately 110,000 clones. The sample comes from a study of cytomegalovirus exposure and HLA in healthy donors. For the study at large: Ancestry clustering placed 70% to 90% of under 450 genotyped donors in the Caucasian-associated cluster.

Germline V gene lookup returns CDR1 LNHDA and CDR2 SQIVND (reference sequence). Between the trimmed V and J ends, which lost 6 bases and 4 bases, there was a span of 9 bases. The CDR3 runs to 12 residues. Whole-study results and caveats: Altogether, some 170 TCR beta chains were recorded as cytomegalovirus-associated. In a later analysis, at a false discovery rate of 0.05, approximately 16,000 TCR beta sequences were associated with HLA alleles.

The sample consisted of PBMCs. This sequence originates from a man aged 45-65 years in good health and CMV-seronegative. The rearrangement joins TRBV19 to TRBJ1-2; D ambiguous. CDR3 protein: CASREYGYGYTF. The CDR3 DNA sequence: TGTGCCAGTAGGGAGTACGGCTATGGCTACACCTTC. Full variable domain (rest looked up from reference TRBV19 and TRBJ1-2): DGGITQSPKYLFRKEGQNVTLSCEQNLNHDAMYWYRQDPGQGLRLIYYSQIVNDFQKGDIAEGYSVSREKKESFPLTVTSAQKNPTAFYLCASREYGYGYTFGSGTRLTVV.